This TCR beta chain originates from a study of Ad26.COV2.S vaccination and SARS-CoV-2 variants. Across the whole study: Donor allocation was to the COV1001 Ad26.COV2.S trial arm.

V was clipped by 3 bases and J by 2 bases; unmatched bases: 7. The V gene's germline CDR1 is SGDLS and CDR2 YYNGEE. CDR3 size: 15 residues. Generated by immunoSEQ multiplex PCR, the TCRdb table keeps only in-frame clones and is missing some. Of some 460,000 clones listed, roughly nine tenths are singletons. Treatment in this sample: roughly 20 received Ad26.COV2.S at low or high dose, single or two shots; 5 received placebo; per-sample allocation not given. Specimen acquisition occurred on day 63 following the initial vaccine or placebo injection. This person who donated was an adult of 18-55 years in Boston.

This material consisted of peripheral blood, taken in a trial of Ad26.COV2.S vaccine versus placebo. This chain links TRBV9 with TRBJ1-1; 7 bases fit TRBD1. The sequence was collected from a person between 18 and 60 years old who received the Ad26.COV2.S COVID-19 vaccine or a placebo. This CDR3 is CASSAGGPANTEAFF. The CDR3 DNA follows: TGTGCCAGCAGCGCAGGGGGGCCAGCCAACACTGAAGCTTTCTTT.